What follows are 22 T cell receptor beta chains derived from one specimen sequenced in a study of T cell responses to AZD1222 COVID-19 vaccine. The data were produced by immunoSEQ multiplex PCR, yet TCRdb's version contains in-frame clones alone and is incomplete. The profile shows roughly 66,000 clones, about 88% of them singletons. This specimen consisted of peripheral blood, obtained 28 days after the second dose of the MenACWY control vaccine. These TCRs come from an adult who received the MenACWY meningococcal vaccine as a control.

V gene TRBV18 combines with J gene TRBJ1-4; perhaps TRBD1 as D (6 bases). The CDR3 loop spans 15 amino acids. V was trimmed by 3 bases and J by 8 bases, leaving 16 bases between them. The germline V gene has CDR1 KGHSH and CDR2 LQKENI. In nucleotides, the CDR3 is TGTGCCAGCTCACCGGTCAACGGGGGCGGCGAAAAACTGTTTTTT. This codes for CASSPVNGGGEKLFF.

The chain uses TRBV10-3 and TRBJ2-3; D is possibly TRBD2 (6 bases). The CDR3 has 16 amino acids. Trimming removed 7 bases at V and 4 bases at J, with 21 bases between. Germline V CDR1 and CDR2: ENHRY, SYGVKD. CDR3 amino acids: CAINGGDGPGADTQYF. The CDR3 DNA reads TGTGCCATCAACGGAGGGGACGGGCCCGGGGCAGATACGCAGTATTTT.

The chain employs TRBV5-1 and TRBJ2-3, with D perhaps TRBD1 (6 bases). The CDR3 covers 17 residues. Trimming removed 0 bases at V and 3 bases at J, with 17 bases between. Germline values: CDR1 SGHRS, CDR2 YFSETQ. The CDR3 region is CASSLAPGAERTDTQYF. The CDR3 coding sequence is TGCGCCAGCAGCTTGGCCCCAGGGGCTGAGCGAACAGATACGCAGTATTTT.

This sequence joins TRBV24-1 and TRBJ2-1, with a tentative D call TRBD1 (5 bases). The CDR3 extends over 13 amino acids. V was clipped by 4 bases and J by 9 bases, with 12 bases between them. Germline-derived CDR1 and CDR2 are KGHDR and SFDVKD. The CDR3 spells CATSDPTGPEQFF. The CDR3 DNA is TGTGCCACCAGTGACCCAACAGGACCTGAGCAGTTCTTC.

The V gene is TRBV29-1, the J gene TRBJ1-2, with TRBD1 identical over 10 bases. The CDR3 is made up of 14 amino acids. With V trimmed by 4 bases and J by 3 bases, 5 bases remained unmatched. Germline CDR1 is SQVTM and CDR2 is ANQGSEA. The CDR3 nucleotides are TGCAGCGTTGGACAGGGGGCCGGGGACTATGGCTACACCTTC. Amino acids: CSVGQGAGDYGYTF. Filled out from reference TRBV29-1 and TRBJ1-2, the complete variable domain reads SAVISQKPSRDICQRGTSLTIQCQVDSQVTMMFWYRQQPGQSLTLIATANQGSEATYESGFVIDKFPISRPNLTFSTLTVSNMSPEDSSIYLCSVGQGAGDYGYTFGSGTRLTVV.

The genes are TRBV12-3 or TRBV12-4 and TRBJ1-1; D is undetermined. The CDR3 sequence is 13 residues long. The ends were cut back, 5 bases at V and 1 base at J, with 8 bases in the middle. This CDR3 is CASSPGRNTEAFF. DNA for the CDR3: TGTGCCAGCAGTCCCGGTCGGAACACTGAAGCTTTCTTT.

The chain recombines TRBV2 with TRBJ2-5, with 7 bases identical to TRBD1. There are 14 residues in the CDR3. J was trimmed by 4 bases and V by 7 bases; bases with no gene match: 9. CDR1 SNHLY and CDR2 FYNNEI come from the germline V gene. The CDR3 bases are TGTGCCAGCATCGCCGGTAGGGGGCGAGAGACCCAGTACTTC. Residues: CASIAGRGRETQYF.

The chain links TRBV4-1 to TRBJ1-6; TRBD1 aligns across 8 bases. The CDR3 contains 17 residues. The germline V gene has CDR1 MGHRA and CDR2 YSYEKL. J lost 0 bases, V lost 5 bases, and 6 bases had no gene match. The CDR3 loop is CASSMGQASSYNSPLHF. CDR3 in DNA: TGCGCCAGCAGCATGGGACAGGCAAGCTCCTATAATTCACCCCTCCACTTT.

The chain links TRBV7-2 to TRBJ2-1, with no clear D. CDR3 length equals 13 residues. From germline, CDR1 is SGHTA and CDR2 FQGNSA. Between the trimmed V and J ends, which lost 5 bases and 6 bases, there was a span of 11 bases. CDR3 amino acids: CASSPGWGNEQFF. In DNA form, the CDR3 reads TGTGCCAGCAGCCCGGGTTGGGGCAATGAGCAGTTCTTC.

The chain has TRBV23-1 and TRBJ1-6; D unresolved. TRBV23-1 is filed as an ORF, its function uncertain. The length of the CDR3 is 14 residues. Deletions cut 3 bases from V and 8 bases from J, with 11 bases between. Here the CDR3 DNA reads TGCGCCAGCAGTCACCCAGTGTCGGATTCACCCCTCCACTTT. Amino acids: CASSHPVSDSPLHF.

The chain combines TRBV28 with TRBJ1-1; the D is unclear. The CDR3 has 16 residues. V shed 5 bases and J shed 4 bases, with 20 bases lying between them. CDR1 MDHEN and CDR2 SYDVKM come from the germline V gene. The CDR3 bases are TGTGCCAGCAGTACCCTGGGCGGATATTGGGGCACTGAAGCTTTCTTT. This gives the protein CASSTLGGYWGTEAFF.

This clone has only a few counts. V usage is TRBV11-2 and J usage is TRBJ2-1, with 8 bases lining up with TRBD2. Germline values: CDR1 SGHAT, CDR2 FQNNGV. J lost 5 bases, V lost 5 bases, and 2 bases had no gene match. This CDR3 is built from 13 residues. The CDR3 coding sequence is TGTGCCAGCAGCCGTAGCGGGAACAATGAGCAGTTCTTC. Protein product: CASSRSGNNEQFF.

The chain employs TRBV27 and TRBJ1-5, with D possibly matching TRBD1 (6 bases). CDR3 length equals 15 residues. V shed 7 bases and J shed 6 bases, with 19 bases lying between them. The germline V gene has CDR1 MNHEY and CDR2 SMNVEV (reference sequence). The DNA of the CDR3 is TGTGCCAGCAACCCCTCGGGGGGCGTAAGTCAGCCCCAGCATTTT. Translation: CASNPSGGVSQPQHF.

This rearrangement joins TRBV11-2 to TRBJ1-5; D may be TRBD1 (6 bases). The CDR3 has 16 amino acids. From germline, CDR1 is SGHAT and CDR2 FQNNGV. The V and J ends lost 3 bases and 0 bases respectively, with 12 bases between them. The CDR3 DNA sequence: TGTGCCAGCAGCTTCAGGGGTAGGCATAGCAATCAGCCCCAGCATTTT. It translates to CASSFRGRHSNQPQHF. The entire variable domain, with the rest obtained from reference TRBV11-2 and TRBJ1-5, is as follows: EAGVAQSPRYKIIEKRQSVAFWCNPISGHATLYWYQQILGQGPKLLIQFQNNGVVDDSQLPKDRFSAERLKGVDSTLKIQPAKLEDSAVYLCASSFRGRHSNQPQHFGDGTRLSIL.

The count of this clone is one. The chain recombines TRBV6-6 with TRBJ1-4; possibly TRBD1 for D (5 bases). CDR3 length: 14 amino acids. V was trimmed by 0 bases and J by 6 bases, leaving 8 bases between them. Germline values: CDR1 MNHNY, CDR2 SVGAGI (reference sequence). CDR3 loop: CASSYSTVYEKLFF. The CDR3, as DNA: TGTGCCAGCAGTTACTCGACAGTTTATGAAAAACTGTTTTTT.

This chain connects TRBV27 to TRBJ2-7; TRBD1 matches at 7 bases. CDR1 MNHEY and CDR2 SMNVEV come from the germline V gene (reference sequence). V trimming: 3 bases; J trimming: 6 bases; junction bases outside the gene matches: 2. This CDR3 has 12 amino acids. CDR3 nucleotide sequence: TGTGCCAGCAGTTTGACAGGGTCCGAGCAGTACTTC. Translating gives CASSLTGSEQYF.

This chain connects TRBV6-2 or TRBV6-3 to TRBJ1-2; D perhaps matches TRBD1 (6 bases). The V gene's germline CDR1 is MNHEY and CDR2 SVGEGT. CDR3 length: 16 residues. Trimming removed 2 bases from V and 2 bases from J, with 15 bases in between. The DNA for the CDR3 is TGTGCCAGCAGTTACCCCTCCGGGGGGCCGAACTATGGCTACACCTTC. Its protein is CASSYPSGGPNYGYTF.

The rearrangement links TRBV28 to TRBJ1-5; D ambiguous. V dropped 5 bases and J dropped 7 bases, with 15 bases sitting between them. In germline, CDR1 is MDHEN, CDR2 SYDVKM. This CDR3 has 14 amino acids. CDR3 sequence (DNA): TGTGCCAGCAGTCCTGGACTGTTAACGCAGCCCCAGCATTTT. Protein: CASSPGLLTQPQHF.

V and J are TRBV9 and TRBJ2-2; TRBD1 agrees at 8 bases. The ends lost 3 bases at V and 3 bases at J; junction bases unmatched: 16. The CDR3 is 19 amino acids. Germline CDR1 reads SGDLS; CDR2 reads YYNGEE. The CDR3 is CASSGGLFSGGSYTGELFF. CDR3 DNA sequence: TGTGCCAGCAGCGGCGGCCTTTTTTCAGGGGGCTCTTACACCGGGGAGCTGTTTTTT.

The rearrangement joins TRBV6-5 to TRBJ2-7; 12 bases are shared with TRBD1. This CDR3 is built from 15 residues. Unmatched junction bases numbered 10, after V lost 7 bases and J lost 6 bases. The germline V gene encodes CDR1 MNHEY and CDR2 SVGAGI. The CDR3 reads CASTPPGDRGREQYF. The CDR3 nucleotides read TGTGCCAGCACCCCACCTGGGGACAGGGGGCGCGAGCAGTACTTC.

The chain links TRBV21-1 to TRBJ1-2. TRBV21-1 is annotated as a pseudogene. The CDR3 loop spans 10 amino acids. The CDR3 DNA reads as TGTGCCGGATGGCACTATGGCTACACCTTC. It codes for CAGWHYGYTF.

The V call is TRBV19, the J call TRBJ2-2, with 8 bases aligning to TRBD2. The germline gives CDR1 LNHDA, CDR2 SQIVND (reference sequence). The junction had 7 bases not matched to a gene; V was cut back by 10 bases and J by 0 bases. The CDR3 length is 15 residues. CDR3 nucleotides: TGTGCCACCCTACTTAGCGGGGCGAACACCGGGGAGCTGTTTTTT. Translating it yields CATLLSGANTGELFF.